One sample yielded the 8 T cell receptor beta chains listed below, sequenced in a study of cytomegalovirus exposure and HLA in healthy donors. 13 Jbeta primers and 60 Vbeta primers were used for the PCR. Produced via immunoSEQ multiplex PCR; TCRdb's table is partial and in-frame only. The data contain 150,000 to 200,000 clones, approximately 81% of them singletons. Source material: PBMCs. These receptors were collected from a woman in her 30s in good health and CMV-seronegative.

The rearrangement joins TRBV27 to TRBJ2-1; D may be TRBD1 (5 bases). The CDR3 runs to 15 residues. The germline V and J ends were trimmed by 3 bases and 6 bases, with 15 bases remaining between them. CDR1 and CDR2 (germline): MNHEY, SMNVEV (reference sequence). The CDR3 DNA is TGTGCCAGCAGTTTTCCCGAAAGGGGTCGCAATGAGCAGTTCTTC. Protein: CASSFPERGRNEQFF.

The gene calls are TRBV11-3 and TRBJ1-1; D not certain. Germline loops: CDR1 SGHNT, CDR2 YENEEA. V was shortened by 2 bases and J by 0 bases, with 7 bases between the two germline ends. The CDR3 is made up of 14 amino acids. Here the CDR3 DNA reads TGTGCCAGCAGCTTAAGACTATTGAACACTGAAGCTTTCTTT. This codes for CASSLRLLNTEAFF.

This clone was counted only a few times. The J gene is TRBJ2-7, the V gene TRBV11-2; the D gene is possibly TRBD2 (5 bases). The CDR3 totals 14 residues. Germline CDR1 reads SGHAT; CDR2 reads FQNNGV. V dropped 1 base and J dropped 2 bases, with 9 bases sitting between them. The CDR3, as DNA: TGTGCCAGCAGCTTAGCGGGGTCCGCCTACGAGCAGTACTTC. Translating it yields CASSLAGSAYEQYF.

This clone was counted a single time. The rearrangement joins TRBV5-5 to TRBJ1-5, with TRBD1 matching 8 bases. Germline V lookup: CDR1 SGHKS, CDR2 YYEKEE (reference sequence). With 1 base clipped from V and 4 bases from J, the junction kept 4 bases outside the gene matches. This CDR3 region has 15 residues. The CDR3 reads CASSLYWDRNQPQHF. The CDR3 region has the DNA TGTGCCAGCAGCTTGTACTGGGACAGGAATCAGCCCCAGCATTTT.

The CDR3 protein is CASTRRLARLYNEQFF. The CDR3 nucleotides read TGTGCCAGCACTCGTCGACTAGCAAGGCTGTACAATGAGCAGTTCTTC. V is TRBV2 and J is TRBJ2-1; 7 bases line up with TRBD2. In germline, CDR1 is SNHLY, CDR2 FYNNEI. There are 16 residues in the CDR3. V lost 7 bases to trimming and J lost 4 bases; unmatched junction nucleotides: 13.

This chain connects TRBV9 to TRBJ2-3, with 9 bases matching TRBD2. This CDR3 contains 16 residues. CDR1 is SGDLS and CDR2 is YYNGEE in the germline V gene. V lost 0 bases, J lost 4 bases, and 6 bases stayed unmatched. The CDR3 nucleotides read TGTGCCAGCAGCGTAGGTTCTAGCGGGATCTCAGATACGCAGTATTTT. The encoded protein is CASSVGSSGISDTQYF.

The V and J genes are TRBV9 and TRBJ2-4; 10 nucleotides align to TRBD2. From germline, CDR1 is SGDLS and CDR2 YYNGEE. The CDR3 consists of 17 residues. V was pared by 0 bases and J by 12 bases, with 15 bases of the junction left unmatched. CDR3 sequence: CASSVAGAGGPGDSQYF. For the CDR3, the DNA is TGTGCCAGCAGCGTAGCGGGAGCGGGGGGGCCGGGGGACAGTCAGTACTTC.

The V and J genes are TRBV5-6 and TRBJ2-1, with 8 bases lining up with TRBD1. Germline CDR1 is SGHDT and CDR2 is YYEEEE. After removal of 4 bases from V and 8 bases from J, the junction contained 8 bases not matched to a gene. The CDR3 totals 14 residues. Here the CDR3 DNA reads TGTGCCAGCAGCCCCGTGACAGGGGAACATGAGCAGTTCTTC. Translation: CASSPVTGEHEQFF.